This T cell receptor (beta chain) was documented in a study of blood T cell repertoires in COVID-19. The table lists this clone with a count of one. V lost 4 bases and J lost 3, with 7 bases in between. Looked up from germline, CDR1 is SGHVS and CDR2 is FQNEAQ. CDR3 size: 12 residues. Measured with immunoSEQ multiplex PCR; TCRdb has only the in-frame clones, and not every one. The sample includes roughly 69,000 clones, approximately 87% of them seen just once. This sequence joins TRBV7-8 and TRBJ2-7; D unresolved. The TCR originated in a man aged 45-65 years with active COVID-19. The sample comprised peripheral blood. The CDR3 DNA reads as TGTGCCAGCAGCTCAGAGCGCTACGAGCAGTACTTC. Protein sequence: CASSSERYEQYF.